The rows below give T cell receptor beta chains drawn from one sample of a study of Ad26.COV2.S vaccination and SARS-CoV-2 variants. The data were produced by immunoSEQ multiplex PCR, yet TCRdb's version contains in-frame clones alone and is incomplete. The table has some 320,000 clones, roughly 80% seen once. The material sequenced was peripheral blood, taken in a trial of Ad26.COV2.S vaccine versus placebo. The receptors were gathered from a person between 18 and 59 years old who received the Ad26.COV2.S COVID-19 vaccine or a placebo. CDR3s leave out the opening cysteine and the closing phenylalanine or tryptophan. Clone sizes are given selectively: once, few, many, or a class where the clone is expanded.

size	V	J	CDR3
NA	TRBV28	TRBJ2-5	ASSETGRPSGGLY
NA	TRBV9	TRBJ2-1	ASSVGAGSYNEQF
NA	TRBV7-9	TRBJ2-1	ASSLRQDNEQF
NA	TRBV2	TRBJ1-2	ATPNSAIYGYT
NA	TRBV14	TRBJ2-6	ASSQLPGQGFSGANVLT
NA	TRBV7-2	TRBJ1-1	ASSFGRMNTEAF
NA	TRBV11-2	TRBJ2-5	ASSLRTSGGRSQY
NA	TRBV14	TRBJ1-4	ASSPRRLQEGNEKLF
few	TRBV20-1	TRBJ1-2	SARFGQAYT
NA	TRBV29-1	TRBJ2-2	SVGGDRTGELF
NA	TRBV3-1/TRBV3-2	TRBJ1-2	ASSLAGQGYYGYT
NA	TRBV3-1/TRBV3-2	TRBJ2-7	ASSLIRAPIYEQY
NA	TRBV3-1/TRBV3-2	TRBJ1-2	ASSQFSQGRNGYT
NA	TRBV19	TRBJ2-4	ASSFEGPELAIQY
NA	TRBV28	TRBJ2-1	ASRRRGGPGEQF
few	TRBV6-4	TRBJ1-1	ASSVDRVNTEAF
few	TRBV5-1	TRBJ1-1	ASSLGTGVPEAF
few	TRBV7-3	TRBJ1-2	ASSLGPGDYGYT
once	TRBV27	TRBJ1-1	ASCNSGLQQREAF
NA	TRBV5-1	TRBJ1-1	ASSLRPQERNTEAF
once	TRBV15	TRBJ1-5	ATSRDLINQPQH
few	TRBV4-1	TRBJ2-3	ASSQVLSTDTQY
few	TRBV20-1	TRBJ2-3	SASRAGGDTQY
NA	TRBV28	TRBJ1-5	ASSFGTGGRQPQH
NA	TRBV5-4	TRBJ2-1	ASSMDRSYNEQF
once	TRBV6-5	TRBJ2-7	ASSDSRGGYEQY
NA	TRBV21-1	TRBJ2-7	ASTYDPAISSYEQY
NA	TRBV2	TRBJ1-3	ASSENRVVGNTIY
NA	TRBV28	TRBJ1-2	ASSLAGYGYT
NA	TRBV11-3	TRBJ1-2	ASSLDRGAVAYGYT
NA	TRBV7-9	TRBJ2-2	ASSLIITGAGELF
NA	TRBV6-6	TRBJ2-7	ASSPGQARVEQY
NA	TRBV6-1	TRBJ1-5	ASSEGAGNQPQH
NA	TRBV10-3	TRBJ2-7	AISVREVDEQY
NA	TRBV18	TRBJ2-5	ASCRDSRETQY
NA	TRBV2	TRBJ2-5	ASRDRGQFETQY
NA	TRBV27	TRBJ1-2	ASTRTGAGYGYT
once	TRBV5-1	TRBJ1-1	ASSLSTGVTEAF
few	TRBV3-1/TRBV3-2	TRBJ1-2	ASSHLRQGRYT
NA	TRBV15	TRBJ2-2	ATSREPTGRHGELF
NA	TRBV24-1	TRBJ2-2	ATSDPRTGGFTGELF
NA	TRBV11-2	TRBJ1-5	ASSLDSNQPQH
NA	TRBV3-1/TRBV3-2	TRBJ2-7	ASSHFNPREGEQY
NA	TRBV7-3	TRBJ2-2	ASSLLTGELF
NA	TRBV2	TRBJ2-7	ASSDPGLSSSYEQY
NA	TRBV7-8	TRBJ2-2	ASTTNTGELF
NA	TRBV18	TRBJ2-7	ASSLMGGVYEQY
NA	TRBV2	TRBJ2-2	ASSPGTAGELF
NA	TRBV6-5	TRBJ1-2	ASSPITGTGNGYT
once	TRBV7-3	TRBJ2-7	ASSLLAGGEQY
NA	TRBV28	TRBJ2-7	ASSLWSQNYEQY
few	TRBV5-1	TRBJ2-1	ASSLARTALFPYNEQF
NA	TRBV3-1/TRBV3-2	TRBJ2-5	ASSQDSAAPSKAQY
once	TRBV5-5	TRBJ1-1	ASSAYGNTEAF
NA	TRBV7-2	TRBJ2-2	ASGLAADTGELF
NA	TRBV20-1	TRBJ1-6	SGERGPLH
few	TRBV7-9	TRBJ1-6	ASSPQGAVSPLH